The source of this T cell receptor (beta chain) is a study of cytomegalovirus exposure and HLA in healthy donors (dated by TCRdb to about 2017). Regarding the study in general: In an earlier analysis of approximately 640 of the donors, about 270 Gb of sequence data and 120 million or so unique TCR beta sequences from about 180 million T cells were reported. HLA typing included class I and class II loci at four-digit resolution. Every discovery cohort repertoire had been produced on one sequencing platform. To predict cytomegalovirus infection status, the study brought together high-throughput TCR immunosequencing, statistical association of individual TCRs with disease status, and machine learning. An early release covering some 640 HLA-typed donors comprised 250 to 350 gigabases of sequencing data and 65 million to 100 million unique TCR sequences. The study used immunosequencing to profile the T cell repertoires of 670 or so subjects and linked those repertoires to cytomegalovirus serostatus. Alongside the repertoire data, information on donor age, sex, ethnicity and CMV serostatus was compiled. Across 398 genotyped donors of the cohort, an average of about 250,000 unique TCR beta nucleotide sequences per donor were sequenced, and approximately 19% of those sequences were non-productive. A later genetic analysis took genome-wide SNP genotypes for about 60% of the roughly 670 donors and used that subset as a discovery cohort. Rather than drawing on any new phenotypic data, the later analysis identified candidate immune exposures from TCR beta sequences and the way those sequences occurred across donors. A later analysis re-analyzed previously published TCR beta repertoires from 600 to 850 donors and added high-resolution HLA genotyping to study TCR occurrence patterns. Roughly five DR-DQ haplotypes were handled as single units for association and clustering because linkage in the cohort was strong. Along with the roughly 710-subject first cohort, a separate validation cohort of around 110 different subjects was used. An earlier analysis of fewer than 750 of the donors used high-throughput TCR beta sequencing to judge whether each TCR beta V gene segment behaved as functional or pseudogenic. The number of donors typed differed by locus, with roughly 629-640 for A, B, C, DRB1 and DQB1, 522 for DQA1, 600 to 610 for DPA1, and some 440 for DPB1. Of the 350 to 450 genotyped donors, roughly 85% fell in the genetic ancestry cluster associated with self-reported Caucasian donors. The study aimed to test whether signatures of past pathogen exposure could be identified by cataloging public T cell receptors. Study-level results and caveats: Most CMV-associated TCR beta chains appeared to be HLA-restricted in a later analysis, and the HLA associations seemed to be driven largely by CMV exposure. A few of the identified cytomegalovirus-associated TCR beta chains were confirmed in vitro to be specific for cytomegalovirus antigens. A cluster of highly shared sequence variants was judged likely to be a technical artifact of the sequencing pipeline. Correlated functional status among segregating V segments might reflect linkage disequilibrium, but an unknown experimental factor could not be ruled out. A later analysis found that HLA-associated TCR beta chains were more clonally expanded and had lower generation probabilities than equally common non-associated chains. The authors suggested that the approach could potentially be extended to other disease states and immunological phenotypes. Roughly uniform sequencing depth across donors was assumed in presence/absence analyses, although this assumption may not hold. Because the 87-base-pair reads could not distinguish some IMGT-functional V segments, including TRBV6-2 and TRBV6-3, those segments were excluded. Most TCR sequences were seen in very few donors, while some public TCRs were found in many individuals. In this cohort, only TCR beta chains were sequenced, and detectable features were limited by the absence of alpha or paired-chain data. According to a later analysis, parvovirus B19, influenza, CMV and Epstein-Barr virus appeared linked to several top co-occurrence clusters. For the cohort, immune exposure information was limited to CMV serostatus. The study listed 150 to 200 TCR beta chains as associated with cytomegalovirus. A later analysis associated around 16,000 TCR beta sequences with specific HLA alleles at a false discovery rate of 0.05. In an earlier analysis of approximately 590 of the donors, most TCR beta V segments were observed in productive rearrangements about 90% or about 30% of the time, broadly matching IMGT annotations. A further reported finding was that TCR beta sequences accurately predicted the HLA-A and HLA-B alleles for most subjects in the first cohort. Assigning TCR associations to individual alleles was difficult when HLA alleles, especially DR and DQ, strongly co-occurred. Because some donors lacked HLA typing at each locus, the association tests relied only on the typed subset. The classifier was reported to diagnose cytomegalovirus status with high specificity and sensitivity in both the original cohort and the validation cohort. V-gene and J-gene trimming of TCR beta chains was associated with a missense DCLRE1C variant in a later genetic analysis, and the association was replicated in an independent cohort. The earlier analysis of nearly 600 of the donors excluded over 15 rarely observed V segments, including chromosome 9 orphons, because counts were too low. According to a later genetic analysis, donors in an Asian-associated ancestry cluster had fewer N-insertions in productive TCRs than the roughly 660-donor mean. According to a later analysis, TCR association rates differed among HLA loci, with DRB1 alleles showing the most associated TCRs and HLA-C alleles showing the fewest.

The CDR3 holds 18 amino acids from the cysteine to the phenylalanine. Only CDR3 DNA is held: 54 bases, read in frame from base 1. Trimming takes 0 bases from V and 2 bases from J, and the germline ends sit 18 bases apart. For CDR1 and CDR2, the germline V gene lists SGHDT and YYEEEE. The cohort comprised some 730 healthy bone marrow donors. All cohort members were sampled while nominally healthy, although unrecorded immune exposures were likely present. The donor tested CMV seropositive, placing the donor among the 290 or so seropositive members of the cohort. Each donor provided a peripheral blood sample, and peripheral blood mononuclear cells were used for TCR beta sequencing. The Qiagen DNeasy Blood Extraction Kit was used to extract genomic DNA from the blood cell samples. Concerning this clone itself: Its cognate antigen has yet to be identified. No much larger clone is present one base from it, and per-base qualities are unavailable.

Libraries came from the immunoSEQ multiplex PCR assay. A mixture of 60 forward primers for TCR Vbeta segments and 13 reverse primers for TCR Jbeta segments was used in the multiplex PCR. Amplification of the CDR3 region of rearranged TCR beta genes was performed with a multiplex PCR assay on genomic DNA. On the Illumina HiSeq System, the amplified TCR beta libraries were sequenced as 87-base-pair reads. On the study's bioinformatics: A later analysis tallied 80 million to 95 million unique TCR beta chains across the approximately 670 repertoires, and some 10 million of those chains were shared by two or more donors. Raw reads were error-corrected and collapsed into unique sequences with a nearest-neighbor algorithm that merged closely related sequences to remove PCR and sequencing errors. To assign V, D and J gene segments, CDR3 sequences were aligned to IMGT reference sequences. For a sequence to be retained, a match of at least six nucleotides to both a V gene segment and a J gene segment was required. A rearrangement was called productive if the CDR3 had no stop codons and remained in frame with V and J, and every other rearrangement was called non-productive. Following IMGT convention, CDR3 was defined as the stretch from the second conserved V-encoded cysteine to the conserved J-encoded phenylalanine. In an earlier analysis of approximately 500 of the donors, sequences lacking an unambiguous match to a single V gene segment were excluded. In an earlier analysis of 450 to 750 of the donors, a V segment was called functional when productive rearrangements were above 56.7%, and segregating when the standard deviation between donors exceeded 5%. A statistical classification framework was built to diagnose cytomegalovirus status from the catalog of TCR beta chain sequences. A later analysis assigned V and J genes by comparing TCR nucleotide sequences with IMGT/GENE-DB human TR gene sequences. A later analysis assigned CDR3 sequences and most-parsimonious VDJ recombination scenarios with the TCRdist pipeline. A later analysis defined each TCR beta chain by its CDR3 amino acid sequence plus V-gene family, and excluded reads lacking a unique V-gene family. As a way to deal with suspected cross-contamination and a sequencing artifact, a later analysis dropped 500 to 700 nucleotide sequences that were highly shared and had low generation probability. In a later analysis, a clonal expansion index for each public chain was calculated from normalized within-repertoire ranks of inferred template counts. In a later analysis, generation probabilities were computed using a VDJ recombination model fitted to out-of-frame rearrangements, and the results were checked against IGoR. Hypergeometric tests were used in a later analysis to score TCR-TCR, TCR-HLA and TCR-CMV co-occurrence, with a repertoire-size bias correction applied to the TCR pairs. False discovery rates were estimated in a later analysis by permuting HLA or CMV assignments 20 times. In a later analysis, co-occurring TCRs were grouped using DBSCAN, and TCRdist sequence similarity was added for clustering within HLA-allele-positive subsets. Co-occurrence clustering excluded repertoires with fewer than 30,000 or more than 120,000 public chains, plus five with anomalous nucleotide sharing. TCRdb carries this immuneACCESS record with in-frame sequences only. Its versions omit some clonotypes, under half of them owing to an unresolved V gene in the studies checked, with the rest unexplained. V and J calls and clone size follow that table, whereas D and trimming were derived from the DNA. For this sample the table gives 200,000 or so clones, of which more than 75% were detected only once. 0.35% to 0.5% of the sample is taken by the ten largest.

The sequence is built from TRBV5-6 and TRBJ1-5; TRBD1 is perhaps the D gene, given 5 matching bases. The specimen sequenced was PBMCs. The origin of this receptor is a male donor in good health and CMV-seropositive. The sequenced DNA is TGTGCCAGCAGCTTGGGGTTGGGACTTTCGGGGGGCAATCAGCCCCAGCATTTT. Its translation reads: CASSLGLGLSGGNQPQHF.